This T cell receptor (beta chain) is drawn from a study of T cell responses to AZD1222 COVID-19 vaccine. Sequenced by immunoSEQ multiplex PCR; TCRdb stores in-frame clones only, minus some. The top ten hold more than 5% of the sample, which has 150,000 or so clones, about 90% seen once. The CDR3 covers 13 residues. Germline lookup yields CDR1 SNHLY and CDR2 FYNNEI. The V and J ends lost 8 bases and 3 bases respectively, with 8 bases between them. This clonotype originated in an adult in good health. The chain has TRBV2 and TRBJ1-6; D not certain. The sequenced sample was peripheral blood, obtained on day 0 of AZD1222 vaccination. DNA of the CDR3: TGTGCCAGCGGTGCAGACTATAATTCACCCCTCCACTTT. Protein sequence: CASGADYNSPLHF.